This TCR beta chain comes out of a study of T cell clones after liver transplantation. Background on the study: Tolerance: complete withdrawal held at least one year, liver enzymes staying within twice normal. Samples came pre-transplant, pre-randomization before withdrawal, and post-randomization after withdrawal ended.

With regard to this clone: What it binds is not known.

Study observations and caveats: Conclusions were preliminary, with small, heterogeneous patient groups. Graft donor-reactive T cells may have migrated into the graft rather than being deleted.

Produced via immunoSEQ multiplex PCR; TCRdb's table is partial and in-frame only. The sample includes 40,000 to 65,000 clones, roughly 83% of them seen just once. V dropped 3 bases and J dropped 8 bases, with 9 bases sitting between them. The CDR3 is 12 residues long. Germline CDR1 is SNHLY and CDR2 is FYNNEI. The receptor was isolated from a human donor who received a liver transplant. The sample here was CD4+ T cells from blood, taken before liver transplant. The chain carries TRBV2 and TRBJ2-3, with D perhaps TRBD2 (6 bases). The CDR3 here is CASSEQRATQYF. CDR3 coding DNA: TGTGCCAGCAGTGAGCAGCGGGCTACGCAGTATTTT.